This is a list of T cell receptor beta chains from one sample in a study of cytomegalovirus exposure and HLA in healthy donors. Measured with immunoSEQ multiplex PCR; TCRdb has only the in-frame clones, and not every one. The sample carries about 170,000 clones, 60% to 85% recorded once. The source material was PBMCs. The receptors were gathered from a female donor in good health and CMV-seronegative. Both conserved end residues are part of each CDR3. D genes are given only for firm matches. Expanded clones get a size class; other rows say once, few or many, or leave the size out.

v_call: TRBV7-2; j_call: TRBJ1-3; d_call: TRBD1; clone_size: few; cdr3_nt: TGTGCCAGCAGCTTAGGGGTGACAGGGGCCGGAAACACCATATATTTT; cdr3_aa: CASSLGVTGAGNTIYF
v_call: TRBV2; j_call: TRBJ2-2; d_call: TRBD2; clone_size: .; cdr3_nt: TGTGCCAGCAGTGAAGCCCTGATAGCGGGGGCTACAGGCGGGGAGCTGTTTTTT; cdr3_aa: CASSEALIAGATGGELFF
v_call: TRBV19; j_call: TRBJ2-1; d_call: .; clone_size: few; cdr3_nt: TGTGCCAGTAGTATAGGAGGGCAGGGGCCGTTTAATGAGCAGTTCTTC; cdr3_aa: CASSIGGQGPFNEQFF
v_call: TRBV28; j_call: TRBJ2-5; d_call: TRBD2; clone_size: .; cdr3_nt: TGTGCCAGCAGTTCCACTAGCGGGGGACAAGAGACCCAGTACTTC; cdr3_aa: CASSSTSGGQETQYF
v_call: TRBV25-1; j_call: TRBJ1-3; d_call: .; clone_size: .; cdr3_nt: TGTGCCAGCAGTGAACCAGGGGCTGGAAACACCATATATTTT; cdr3_aa: CASSEPGAGNTIYF
v_call: TRBV5-1; j_call: TRBJ1-5; d_call: .; clone_size: .; cdr3_nt: TGCGCCAGCAGCGTCACAGGTCCCGATCAGCCCCAGCATTTT; cdr3_aa: CASSVTGPDQPQHF
v_call: TRBV7-3; j_call: TRBJ2-3; d_call: TRBD1; clone_size: .; cdr3_nt: TGTGCCAGCAGCTTAATGGGACAGCCCCCAGATACGCAGTATTTT; cdr3_aa: CASSLMGQPPDTQYF
v_call: TRBV11-2; j_call: TRBJ2-7; d_call: .; clone_size: .; cdr3_nt: TGTGCCAGCAGCCCTTCCTACGAGCAGTACTTC; cdr3_aa: CASSPSYEQYF
v_call: TRBV7-8; j_call: TRBJ1-2; d_call: TRBD1; clone_size: .; cdr3_nt: TGTGCCAGCAGCTTAAGGGGACAGGTGATTTTGAATTATGGCTACACCTTC; cdr3_aa: CASSLRGQVILNYGYTF
v_call: TRBV4-1; j_call: TRBJ1-3; d_call: .; clone_size: few; cdr3_nt: TGCGCCAGCAGCCAAGATTTAGGGGTCGGAAACACCATATATTTT; cdr3_aa: CASSQDLGVGNTIYF
v_call: TRBV30; j_call: TRBJ2-7; d_call: .; clone_size: few; cdr3_nt: TGTGCCTGGTCGGGGGGCCTTGACTACGAGCAGTACTTC; cdr3_aa: CAWSGGLDYEQYF
v_call: TRBV4-1; j_call: TRBJ1-6; d_call: .; clone_size: .; cdr3_nt: TGCGCCAGCAGCCAAGATGGAGGCGCGGGAAACTATAATTCACCCCTCCACTTT; cdr3_aa: CASSQDGGAGNYNSPLHF
v_call: TRBV28; j_call: TRBJ1-5; d_call: TRBD1; clone_size: once; cdr3_nt: TGTGCCAGCAGTTCAGGACAGGGGAACAATCAGCCCCAGCATTTT; cdr3_aa: CASSSGQGNNQPQHF
v_call: TRBV30; j_call: TRBJ1-1; d_call: .; clone_size: .; cdr3_nt: TGTGCCTGGCAACAGGACGTGAACACTGAAGCTTTCTTT; cdr3_aa: CAWQQDVNTEAFF
v_call: TRBV6-1; j_call: TRBJ2-7; d_call: TRBD2; clone_size: .; cdr3_nt: TGTGCCAGCAGGCAAGGAACGGGAGGGACCTACGAGCAGTACTTC; cdr3_aa: CASRQGTGGTYEQYF
v_call: TRBV6-1; j_call: TRBJ1-5; d_call: .; clone_size: .; cdr3_nt: TGTGCCAGCAGTGAAGCGGCCTACAGAGCACACAATCAGCCCCAGCATTTT; cdr3_aa: CASSEAAYRAHNQPQHF
v_call: TRBV19; j_call: TRBJ2-7; d_call: TRBD1; clone_size: .; cdr3_nt: TGTGCCTCCAAACGGCTCCACGACAGGGGCTACGAGCAGTACTTC; cdr3_aa: CASKRLHDRGYEQYF
v_call: TRBV10-3; j_call: TRBJ1-5; d_call: .; clone_size: .; cdr3_nt: TGTGCCATCAGTGAGTCTCTATATAGCAATCAGCCCCAGCATTTT; cdr3_aa: CAISESLYSNQPQHF
v_call: TRBV18; j_call: TRBJ2-2; d_call: .; clone_size: .; cdr3_nt: TGTGCCAGCTCACCAACAGCGAACACCGGGGAGCTGTTTTTT; cdr3_aa: CASSPTANTGELFF
v_call: TRBV28; j_call: TRBJ2-3; d_call: TRBD2; clone_size: few; cdr3_nt: TGTGCCAGCAGTCCGCGTAGCGGGACTAGCACAGATACGCAGTATTTT; cdr3_aa: CASSPRSGTSTDTQYF
v_call: TRBV6-5; j_call: TRBJ1-1; d_call: TRBD1; clone_size: once; cdr3_nt: TGTGCCAGCACCGAAGGGACAGCCGAAGCTTTCTTT; cdr3_aa: CASTEGTAEAFF
v_call: TRBV27; j_call: TRBJ2-7; d_call: TRBD2; clone_size: .; cdr3_nt: TGTGCCAGCAGTCTAGCGGGAGGACAAGCCTACGAGCAGTACTTC; cdr3_aa: CASSLAGGQAYEQYF
v_call: TRBV5-4; j_call: TRBJ2-7; d_call: .; clone_size: few; cdr3_nt: TGTGCCAGCAGCTTGGGATCCGGACTAAGAGGCGAGCAGTACTTC; cdr3_aa: CASSLGSGLRGEQYF
v_call: TRBV2; j_call: TRBJ2-5; d_call: TRBD1; clone_size: once; cdr3_nt: TGTGCCAGCAAAATCGACAGGGGGCGCCCCCAAGAGACCCAGTACTTC; cdr3_aa: CASKIDRGRPQETQYF
v_call: TRBV30; j_call: TRBJ1-1; d_call: .; clone_size: .; cdr3_nt: TGTGCCTGGAGTCTGGTGAGGACTGAAGCTTTCTTT; cdr3_aa: CAWSLVRTEAFF
v_call: TRBV5-1; j_call: TRBJ1-1; d_call: .; clone_size: .; cdr3_nt: TGCGCCAGCAGCATTGGACAGAACACTGAAGCTTTCTTT; cdr3_aa: CASSIGQNTEAFF
v_call: TRBV7-8; j_call: TRBJ1-1; d_call: TRBD1; clone_size: .; cdr3_nt: TGTGCCAGCAGCTCGGACAGGCTGAACACTGAAGCTTTCTTT; cdr3_aa: CASSSDRLNTEAFF
v_call: TRBV6-1; j_call: TRBJ2-7; d_call: TRBD2; clone_size: few; cdr3_nt: TGTGCCAGCATTATTACTAGCGGCCCCTACGAGCAGTACTTC; cdr3_aa: CASIITSGPYEQYF
v_call: TRBV27; j_call: TRBJ2-1; d_call: TRBD2; clone_size: .; cdr3_nt: TGTGCCAGCAGCATCCCGGGACTAGCGGGATTGTATGAGCAGTTCTTC; cdr3_aa: CASSIPGLAGLYEQFF
v_call: TRBV27; j_call: TRBJ1-1; d_call: .; clone_size: .; cdr3_nt: TGTGCCAGCAGTTTAAGGGGCTTCACTGAAGCTTTCTTT; cdr3_aa: CASSLRGFTEAFF
v_call: TRBV7-9; j_call: TRBJ2-7; d_call: TRBD1; clone_size: .; cdr3_nt: TGTGCCAGCAGCCCTAGGGGGGGACAGGGGGTTTCCTACGAGCAGTACTTC; cdr3_aa: CASSPRGGQGVSYEQYF
v_call: TRBV9; j_call: TRBJ1-2; d_call: .; clone_size: .; cdr3_nt: TGTGCCAGCAGCGTAGACAGGAATAACTATGGCTACACCTTC; cdr3_aa: CASSVDRNNYGYTF
v_call: TRBV15; j_call: TRBJ2-6; d_call: .; clone_size: .; cdr3_nt: TGTGCCACCAGCAGAGATCGGTTCTCTGGGGCCAACGGCCTGACTTTC; cdr3_aa: CATSRDRFSGANGLTF
v_call: TRBV19; j_call: TRBJ1-2; d_call: .; clone_size: few; cdr3_nt: TGTGCCAGCCTAGGCCCGGGGGGGTTCTATGGCTACACCTTC; cdr3_aa: CASLGPGGFYGYTF
v_call: TRBV5-4; j_call: TRBJ1-2; d_call: TRBD1; clone_size: few; cdr3_nt: TGTGCCAGCAGCTTGAAGGCGGGGCAGGGGGCGTATGGCTACACCTTC; cdr3_aa: CASSLKAGQGAYGYTF
v_call: TRBV6-5; j_call: TRBJ1-2; d_call: .; clone_size: .; cdr3_nt: TGTGCCAGCAGTTACGGGGGGTCAGGGTATGGCTACACCTTC; cdr3_aa: CASSYGGSGYGYTF
v_call: TRBV28; j_call: TRBJ2-7; d_call: TRBD1; clone_size: .; cdr3_nt: TGTGCCAGCAGTTTAGGGACAGGGGGAAGCTCCTACGAGCAGTACTTC; cdr3_aa: CASSLGTGGSSYEQYF
v_call: TRBV27; j_call: TRBJ1-2; d_call: TRBD1; clone_size: .; cdr3_nt: TGTGCCAGCACCAAACTCGGGACAGACTATGGCTACACCTTC; cdr3_aa: CASTKLGTDYGYTF
v_call: TRBV27; j_call: TRBJ1-5; d_call: .; clone_size: once; cdr3_nt: TGTGCCAGCAGTTTGAGACGGAGTGGGCCCCAGCATTTT; cdr3_aa: CASSLRRSGPQHF
v_call: TRBV5-1; j_call: TRBJ2-5; d_call: TRBD2; clone_size: .; cdr3_nt: TGCGCCAGCAGCTTGGGGCTAGCGGGAGGCGAGACCCAGTACTTC; cdr3_aa: CASSLGLAGGETQYF
v_call: TRBV6-4; j_call: TRBJ2-3; d_call: .; clone_size: .; cdr3_nt: TGTGCCAGCAGTGACGGGGGGTCTGGAGATACGCAGTATTTT; cdr3_aa: CASSDGGSGDTQYF
v_call: TRBV5-4; j_call: TRBJ2-3; d_call: .; clone_size: .; cdr3_nt: TGTGCCAGCAGCTTGGAGGGGGAGATCACAGATACGCAGTATTTT; cdr3_aa: CASSLEGEITDTQYF
v_call: TRBV5-1; j_call: TRBJ2-3; d_call: .; clone_size: .; cdr3_nt: TGCGCCAGCAGCCCACCGACAGGCTCTCCTGGGGATACGCAGTATTTT; cdr3_aa: CASSPPTGSPGDTQYF